The clone carrying this TCR beta chain was recorded a few times. Generated by immunoSEQ multiplex PCR, the TCRdb table keeps only in-frame clones and is missing some. There are 100,000 to 150,000 clones in the sample; approximately 80% occur only once, and under 4.5% lies in the top ten. Germline CDR1 is WSHSY and CDR2 is SAAADI. Trimming took 1 base from V and 4 from J, leaving 10 bases between them. The CDR3 has 14 amino acids. This entry comes from a study of blood T cell repertoires in COVID-19. V usage is TRBV10-2 and J usage is TRBJ1-1, with D hard to call. The specimen sequenced was peripheral blood. This receptor was identified in a woman aged 50 to 65 with acute or convalescent COVID-19. The CDR3: CASSEYTGSTEAFF. The CDR3 nucleotides read TGCGCCAGCAGTGAGTACACCGGGTCCACTGAAGCTTTCTTT.